A single sample gave rise to the 21 T cell receptor beta chains below, sequenced in a study of tumor and adjacent non-tumor tissue in lung cancer. A modified ARM-PCR protocol with three rounds of nested PCR amplified TCRbeta. Each CDR3 protein gets one entry after TCRdb re-called the multiplex PCR reads with MiXCR. The sample has 52,000 or so distinct CDR3 sequences, about 80% seen once. No cell sorting was done before RNA was extracted from the tissue. Distant lung tissue was collected more than 3 cm away from the tumor edge. The sample comprised distant non-tumor lung tissue. Every receptor here comes from a woman in her sixties or seventies with non-small cell lung cancer.

Concerning this clonotype: The junction differs from germline at one of its ends, possibly a read error. The chain links TRBV6-5 to TRBJ1-6; possibly TRBD1 for D (5 bases). Germline V gene sequence: CDR1 MNHEY, CDR2 SVGAGI. This CDR3 is 14 amino acids long. CDR3 nucleotides: TGTGTCAGCCGGGACCTTGGGATTCGTTCACCCCTCCTCTTT. It yields the protein CVSRDLGIRSPLLF.

This clonotype was picked up many times. The gene calls are TRBV10-2 and TRBJ2-1; D remains unclear. Trimming cost V 2 bases and J 6 bases, with 8 bases left between them. This CDR3 has 13 residues. Germline CDR1 WSHSY, CDR2 SAAADI. CDR3 sequence (DNA): TGCGCCAGCAGTGAGATGCCCGGCAATGAGCAGTTCTTC. As protein: CASSEMPGNEQFF.

Turning to this clonotype: This may arise from a read error, as a much more abundant clone is one base away. The J gene is TRBJ2-1, the V gene TRBV28, with D perhaps matching TRBD2 (6 bases). Trimming stripped 3 bases from V and 15 bases from J, with 18 bases between. Germline V gene data show CDR1 as MDHEN and CDR2 as SYDVKM. The CDR3 spans 13 residues. CDR3 protein: CASSLPAGREGFF. Here the CDR3 DNA reads TGTGCCAGCAGTTTGCCAGCGGGCAGGGAAGGGTTCTTC.

In regard to this clonotype: A much larger clone lies a single base off, so this may be a read error. The rearrangement uses TRBV4-3 and TRBJ1-1; D not certain. This CDR3 has 15 residues. Looked up from germline, CDR1 is LGHNA and CDR2 is YSLEER. Trimming stripped 3 bases from V and 3 bases from J, with 14 bases between. The CDR3 loop is CASSHKDRMDTEAFF. The CDR3 coding sequence is TGCGCCAGCAGCCATAAAGACCGCATGGACACTGAAGCTTTCTTT.

This clonotype was seen only once. A read error may account for a junction end that differs from germline. The chain uses TRBV29-1 and TRBJ2-3, with D tentatively TRBD1 (6 bases). The germline V gene has CDR1 SQVTM and CDR2 ANQGSEA. The CDR3 is 14 amino acids. The CDR3 DNA is TGCAGCGCTTCCGGGACAAGGGACACAGATACGCGGTATTTT. Protein: CSASGTRDTDTRYF.

With respect to this clonotype: One end of the junction fails to match germline, which may point to a read error. This sequence joins TRBV11-2 and TRBJ2-7; unclear D gene. The germline V gene encodes CDR1 SGHAT and CDR2 FQNNGV. The CDR3 is 14 amino acids. The CDR3 bases are TGTGCCAGTAGCTGGGGATCTGCTATGTACGAGCATTACTTC. Amino acid sequence: CASSWGSAMYEHYF.

As to this clonotype: A read error may produce the germline difference seen at one junction end. The chain recombines TRBV6-1 with TRBJ2-3, with a possible D match to TRBD1 (6 bases). Germline loops: CDR1 MNHNS, CDR2 SASEGT. The length of the CDR3 is 14 residues. The DNA of the CDR3 is TGTGCCGGAAGTGGAAAGTCAGGGGCAGATACACAGTATTTT. This codes for CAGSGKSGADTQYF.

This chain links TRBV5-1 with TRBJ2-3, with TRBD2 matching over 7 bases. With V trimmed by 4 bases and J by 0 bases, 5 bases remained unmatched. This CDR3 comprises 15 residues. Germline V CDR1 and CDR2: SGHRS, YFSETQ. The CDR3 DNA reads as TGCGCCAGCAGCCCCTGGGGGGGAAGCACAGATACGCAGTATTTT. The encoded protein is CASSPWGGSTDTQYF.

This clonotype was counted only a few times. Being one base from a much bigger clone, this may be a read error. The chain carries TRBV6-1 and TRBJ1-5, with unresolved D. This CDR3 is built from 17 residues. The germline V gene encodes CDR1 MNHNS and CDR2 SASEGT. V was cut by 6 bases and J by 5 bases, with 23 bases left in between. The CDR3 nucleotides are TGTGCCAGCAGCCGGGCCCGGGAAAGTACCCCTCATCAGCCCCAGCATTTT. Translating gives CASSRARESTPHQPQHF.

On this clonotype: A junction end diverges from the germline sequence, so it may reflect a read error. The chain combines TRBV11-3 with TRBJ2-7; weak D call: TRBD2 (5 bases). Germline V gene data show CDR1 as SGHNT and CDR2 as YENEEA. This CDR3 has 14 amino acids. CDR3 sequence reads: CASGLDTGTYEQYF. Here the CDR3 DNA reads TGCGCCAGCGGCTTAGATACGGGAACCTATGAACAGTACTTC.

With regard to this clonotype: Its ends do not fully match the called genes, so a read error is possible. The chain links TRBV12-3 or TRBV12-4 to TRBJ2-7; 8 bases line up with TRBD1. This CDR3 has 15 amino acids. The CDR3 sequence is CASRYRQGSYYGQYF. In DNA, the CDR3 is TGTGCCAGCAGATATAGACAGGGGAGCTACTACGGGCAGTACTTC.

This clonotype is a singleton in its sample. At one boundary the junction diverges from the germline segment, which might be a read error. The rearrangement joins TRBV6-5 to TRBJ1-5; D ambiguous. This CDR3 contains 16 residues. Germline assignment: CDR1 MNHEY and CDR2 SVGAGI. In DNA form, the CDR3 reads TGTGTCAGCAGCTCCAATCCTAGTCGGGGCAATCAGCCCCAGCATTTT. Its protein is CVSSSNPSRGNQPQHF.

About this clonotype: Its ends do not fully match the called genes, so a read error is possible. The chain combines TRBV14 with TRBJ1-2; weak D call: TRBD1 (6 bases). The germline gives CDR1 SGHDN, CDR2 FVKESK. This CDR3 is 16 amino acids long. CDR3 protein: CASSQARGGWCVGYTF. CDR3 nucleotides: TGTGCTAGCAGCCAAGCCAGGGGAGGGTGGTGTGTCGGCTACACCTTC.

Comments on this clonotype: Germline is not matched at one junction end, which may reflect a read error. The gene calls are TRBV6-1 and TRBJ2-4; the match to TRBD1 covers 7 bases. The CDR3 sequence is 16 residues long. Germline V lookup: CDR1 MNHNS, CDR2 SASEGT. The CDR3: CASSDQGQSAKNIQYF. The CDR3 DNA is TGTGCTAGCAGTGACCAGGGACAGTCAGCCAAAAACATTCAGTACTTC.

The table lists this clonotype with many counts. The junction differs from germline at one of its ends, possibly a read error. The chain has TRBV5-8 and TRBJ2-1; possibly TRBD2 for D (6 bases). CDR1 and CDR2 from the germline V gene are SGHTS and YDEGEE. This CDR3 contains 13 residues. This CDR3 is CAGSVVSGNEQFF. CDR3 DNA: TGTGCCGGCAGCGTCGTGAGCGGGAATGAGCAGTTCTTC.

The J gene is TRBJ2-1, the V gene TRBV4-1; 7 bases fit TRBD2. CDR1 and CDR2 (germline): MGHRA, YSYEKL. CDR3 size: 16 residues. The J segment lost 6 bases and the V segment lost 4 bases, leaving 12 bases of the junction unmatched. The CDR3 DNA is TGCGCCAGCAGCCGCCCAGATAGCGGGTGGGCCAATGAGCAGTTCTTC. It codes for CASSRPDSGWANEQFF.

A note on this clonotype: One base away lies a much larger clone, so this may be a sequencing read error. This chain joins TRBV7-9 and TRBJ1-1; D might be TRBD1 (5 bases). Germline V lookup: CDR1 SEHNR, CDR2 FQNEAQ (reference sequence). The CDR3 totals 12 residues. The CDR3 region is CANSLAGAEAFF. CDR3 nucleotides: TGTGCCAACAGCTTAGCCGGGGCAGAAGCTTTCTTT.

Concerning this clonotype: Compared with germline, one end of the junction differs, possibly owing to a read error. This chain connects TRBV6-5 to TRBJ2-3, with TRBD1 as a possible D gene (6 bases). Germline assignment: CDR1 MNHEY and CDR2 SVGAGI. The CDR3 loop spans 15 amino acids. Here the CDR3 reads CTSSYDRKSTDTQYF. The CDR3 bases are TGTACCAGCAGTTATGACAGGAAGAGCACAGATACGCAGTATTTT.

The V call is TRBV29-1, the J call TRBJ2-3, with D perhaps matching TRBD1 (5 bases). Germline V lookup: CDR1 SQVTM, CDR2 ANQGSEA. V was clipped by 2 bases and J by 0 bases, with 12 bases between them. This CDR3 contains 15 residues. The CDR3 DNA reads TGCAGCGTTGAAAGGGGATTGGCTAGCACAGATACGCAGTATTTT. It codes for CSVERGLASTDTQYF.

V is TRBV10-3 and J is TRBJ2-7; D is undetermined. Germline V lookup: CDR1 ENHRY, CDR2 SYGVKD. Trimming shortened V by 11 bases and J by 4 bases, and 15 bases separated the two germline ends. There are 12 residues in the CDR3. Here the CDR3 reads CASKCGEYEQYF. The DNA of the CDR3 is TGTGCCTCTAAGTGCGGTGAATACGAGCAGTACTTC.

Worth noting for this clonotype: This clone may be a read error of a much larger clone one base away. The V and J genes are TRBV4-2 and TRBJ2-3; D is ambiguous. Germline assignment: CDR1 LGHNA and CDR2 YNFKEQ. The length of the CDR3 is 15 residues. The CDR3 sequence is CASSQGHGWADTRYF. Here the CDR3 DNA reads TGTGCCAGCAGCCAAGGGCATGGGTGGGCAGATACGCGGTATTTT.